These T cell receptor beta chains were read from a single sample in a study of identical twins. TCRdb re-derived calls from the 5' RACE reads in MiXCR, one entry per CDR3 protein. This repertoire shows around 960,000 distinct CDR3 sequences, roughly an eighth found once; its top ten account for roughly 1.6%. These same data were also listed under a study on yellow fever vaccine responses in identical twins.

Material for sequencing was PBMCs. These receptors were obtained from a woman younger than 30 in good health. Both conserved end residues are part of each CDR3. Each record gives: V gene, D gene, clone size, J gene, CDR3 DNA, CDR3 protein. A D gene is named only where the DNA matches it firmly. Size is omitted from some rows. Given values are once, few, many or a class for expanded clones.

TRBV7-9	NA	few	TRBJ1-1	TGTGCCAGCAGCCCAAAGGGTTCAGGGGTCACTGAAGCTTTCTTT	CASSPKGSGVTEAFF
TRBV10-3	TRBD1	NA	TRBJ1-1	TGTGCCATCAGCGATCCAGGGGGCAGAGCTTTCTTT	CAISDPGGRAFF
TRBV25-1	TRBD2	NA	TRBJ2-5	TGTGCCAGCAGTGGGAAGCGGGAGGGTGGGGAGACCCAGTACTTC	CASSGKREGGETQYF
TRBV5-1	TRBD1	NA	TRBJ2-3	TGCGCCAGCAGCTTGGGTGTTGCGGGACAGGGCACGGGAGATACGCAGTATTTT	CASSLGVAGQGTGDTQYF
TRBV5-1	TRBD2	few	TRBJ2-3	TGCGCCAGCAGACTCACCGGGACTAGCGGGAGAGCCCGTATGTGGGCGCAGTATTTT	CASRLTGTSGRARMWAQYF
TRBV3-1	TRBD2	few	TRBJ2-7	TGTGCCAGCAGCCACTCGCGGGAGGGGGTCTACGAGCAGTACTTC	CASSHSREGVYEQYF
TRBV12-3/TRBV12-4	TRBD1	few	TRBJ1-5	TGTGCCAGCAGCCGAGACAGGGGACATAGCAATCAGCCCCAGCATTTT	CASSRDRGHSNQPQHF
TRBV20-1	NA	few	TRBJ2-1	TGCAGTGCTTCTACAGGGTTTCGGGACGTGGGCGGGAATGAGCAGTTCTTC	CSASTGFRDVGGNEQFF
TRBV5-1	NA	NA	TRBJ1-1	TGCGCCAGCAGCTTGGTTTGGCAGTACACTGAAGCTTTCTTT	CASSLVWQYTEAFF
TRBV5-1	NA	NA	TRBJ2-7	TGCGCCAGCAGCTTGACACCTACCTACGAGCAGTACTTC	CASSLTPTYEQYF
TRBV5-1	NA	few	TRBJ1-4	TGCGCCAGCAGGAATATGGGCCAAATTAATGAAAAACTGTTTTTT	CASRNMGQINEKLFF
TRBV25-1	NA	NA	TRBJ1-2	TGTGCCAGCCAGACCATTCTTGGCTACACCTTC	CASQTILGYTF
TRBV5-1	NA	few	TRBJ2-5	TGCGCCAGCAGCTACCAACCGGGGTCACAAGAGACCCAGTACTTC	CASSYQPGSQETQYF
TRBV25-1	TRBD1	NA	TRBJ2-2	TGTGCCAGCAGTTCCCGGACAGGGAACGCGAACACCGGGGAGCTGTTTTTT	CASSSRTGNANTGELFF
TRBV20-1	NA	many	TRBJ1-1	TGCAGTGCTAGAGATAAAGGGCAGGCTAACACTGAAGCTTTCTTT	CSARDKGQANTEAFF
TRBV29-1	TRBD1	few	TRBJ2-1	TGCAGCGTTGGAGGGACAGGGGCCGGTAATGAGCAGTTCTTC	CSVGGTGAGNEQFF
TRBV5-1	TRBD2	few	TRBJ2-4	TGCGCCAGCAGCTTGGAATTCGGGGGGGGTGGAAACATTCAGTACTTC	CASSLEFGGGGNIQYF
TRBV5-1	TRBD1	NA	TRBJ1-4	TGCGCCAGCAGCTTGGGGACAGGGGCGCACCAGTCAACTAATGAAAAACTGTTTTTT	CASSLGTGAHQSTNEKLFF
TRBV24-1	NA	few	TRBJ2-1	TGTGCCACCAGTGATTTGCAAATCGGCCCGTCGCAGTTCTTC	CATSDLQIGPSQFF
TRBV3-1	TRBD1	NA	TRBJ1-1	TGTGCCAGCAGCTCCCCGACAGGGGCGGGAAACACTGAAGCTTTCTTT	CASSSPTGAGNTEAFF
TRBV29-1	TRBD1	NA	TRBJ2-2	TGCAGCGCTGGACAGGGTTTCGGGGAGCTGTTTTTT	CSAGQGFGELFF
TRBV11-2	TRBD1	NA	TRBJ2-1	TGTGCCAGCAGCCCAACAGGGGTCGGATTCTTC	CASSPTGVGFF
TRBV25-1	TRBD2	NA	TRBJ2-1	TGTGCCAGCACCGGGACTAGCGGGATTGGTGAGCAGTTCTTC	CASTGTSGIGEQFF
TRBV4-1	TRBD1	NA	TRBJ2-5	TGCGCCAGCAGCCAAGAGGGACAGGGTCAAAAAGAGACCCAGTACTTC	CASSQEGQGQKETQYF
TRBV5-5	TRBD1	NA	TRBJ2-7	TGTGCCAGCAGACCCCGGGACAGGGACGAGCAGTACTTC	CASRPRDRDEQYF
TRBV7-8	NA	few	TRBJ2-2	TGTGCCAGCAGCTTGGGTTTGGGGATCACCGGGGAGCTGTTTTTT	CASSLGLGITGELFF
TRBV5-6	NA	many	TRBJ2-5	TGTGCCAGCAGTCGACAGGCGGGAATGACACAAGAGACCCAGTACTTC	CASSRQAGMTQETQYF
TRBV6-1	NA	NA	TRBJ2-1	TGTGCCAGCCGGGAACGGGGTTACTCCTACAATGAGCAGTTCTTC	CASRERGYSYNEQFF
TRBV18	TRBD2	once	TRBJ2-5	TGTGCCAGCTCTCATTCGGGCTCCGGGACTAGCACCTCGTACCAAGAGACCCAGTACTTC	CASSHSGSGTSTSYQETQYF
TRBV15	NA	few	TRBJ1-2	TGTGCCACCAGCCCCGGACTGCTCAAGGCTGGCTACACCTTC	CATSPGLLKAGYTF
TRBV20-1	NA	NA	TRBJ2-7	TGCAGTGATGTTCGTGGCTCCTACGAGCAGTACTTC	CSDVRGSYEQYF
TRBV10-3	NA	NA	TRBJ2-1	TGTGCCATCAGTGAGTCTAGCAATGAGCAGTTCTTC	CAISESSNEQFF
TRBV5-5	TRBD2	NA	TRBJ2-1	TGTGCCAGCAGCTTGGGACTAGCGGGGTTTTATGAGCAGTTCTTC	CASSLGLAGFYEQFF
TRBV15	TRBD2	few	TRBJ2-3	TGTGCCACCAGCAGACAATCAGGTAGCGGGGGGTCGGATACGCAGTATTTT	CATSRQSGSGGSDTQYF
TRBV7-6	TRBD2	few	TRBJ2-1	TGTGCCAGCAGCACGGGGGGGAAGAGCTCCTACAATGAGCAGTTCTTC	CASSTGGKSSYNEQFF
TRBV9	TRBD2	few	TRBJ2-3	TGTGCCAGCAGCGTCGCGGGCTTTTCGGGGGGGACAGATACGCAGTATTTT	CASSVAGFSGGTDTQYF
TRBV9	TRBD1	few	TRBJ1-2	TGTGCCAGCTACACAGGGGGCGCAGGCTATGGCTACACCTTC	CASYTGGAGYGYTF
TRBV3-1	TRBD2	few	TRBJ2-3	TGTGCCAGCAGCCAAGATTTAAGGCTAGCGGGAGTAAGGTGGACAGATACGCAGTATTTT	CASSQDLRLAGVRWTDTQYF
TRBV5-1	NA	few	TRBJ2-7	TGCGCCAGCAGCTTGGTGGGACCCCCCTACGAGCAGTACTTC	CASSLVGPPYEQYF
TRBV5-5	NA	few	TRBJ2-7	TGTGCCAGCAGCTTGAATCCTGGCCTACCCTACGAGCAGTACTTC	CASSLNPGLPYEQYF
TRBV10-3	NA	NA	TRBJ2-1	TGTGCCATCAGTGCAAGCCCCCGCAATGAGCAGTTCTTC	CAISASPRNEQFF
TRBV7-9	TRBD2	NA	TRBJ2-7	TGTGCCAGCAGCTCCGGACTAGTCCTCCCCTACGAGCAGTACTTC	CASSSGLVLPYEQYF
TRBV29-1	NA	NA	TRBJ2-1	TGCAGCGTTGAAGGGAGATCCTACAATGAGCAGTTCTTC	CSVEGRSYNEQFF
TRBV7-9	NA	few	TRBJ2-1	TGTGCCAGCAGCTTAACAGGACTTAAAAATGAGCAGTTCTTC	CASSLTGLKNEQFF
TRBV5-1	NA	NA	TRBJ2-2	TGCGCCAGCAGCGGGGCGGGTGGCGGAGCCGGGGAGCTGTTTTTT	CASSGAGGGAGELFF
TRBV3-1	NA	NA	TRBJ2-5	TGTGCCAGCAGCCAAGGATTCCAGCCTGAAGAGACCCAGTACTTC	CASSQGFQPEETQYF
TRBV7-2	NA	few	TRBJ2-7	TGTGCCAGCAGCTTCGGTGTGAGGGACCAGAGCTACGAGCAGTACTTC	CASSFGVRDQSYEQYF
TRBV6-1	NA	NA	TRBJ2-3	TGTGCCAGCACTGAACTAAACACAGATACGCAGTATTTT	CASTELNTDTQYF
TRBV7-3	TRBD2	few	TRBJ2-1	TGTGCCAGCAGCTTATCGGCTAGCGGGAGTAATGAGCAGTTCTTC	CASSLSASGSNEQFF
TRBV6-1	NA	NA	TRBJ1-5	TGTGCCAGCAGACTTCAGCGGGAAGGGAATCAGCCCCAGCATTTT	CASRLQREGNQPQHF
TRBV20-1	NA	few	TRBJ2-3	TGCAGTGCTAGGCTTGTCAGGAGCACAGATACGCAGTATTTT	CSARLVRSTDTQYF
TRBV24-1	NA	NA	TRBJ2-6	TGTGCCACCAGTGATGTCAGTTTAAGGTCTGGGGCCAACGTCCTGACTTTC	CATSDVSLRSGANVLTF
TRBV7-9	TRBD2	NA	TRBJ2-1	TGTGCCAGCCGAGCGGGGTGGGAGGGCGGTGAGCAGTTCTTC	CASRAGWEGGEQFF
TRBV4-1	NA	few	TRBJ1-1	TGCGCCAGCAGCCAAGGGCAGGGGCCCGGGAACACTGAAGCTTTCTTT	CASSQGQGPGNTEAFF
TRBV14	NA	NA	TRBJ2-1	TGTGCCAGCAGCCAAGGTATGGGCCGCTACAATGAGCAGTTCTTC	CASSQGMGRYNEQFF
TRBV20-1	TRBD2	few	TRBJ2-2	TGCAGTGCAAAACTAGCGGGAGGTTTTGCCGGGGAGCTGTTTTTT	CSAKLAGGFAGELFF
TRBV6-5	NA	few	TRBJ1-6	TGTGCCAGCAGTTCTGGCGGGGGGGATAATTCACCCCTCCACTTT	CASSSGGGDNSPLHF
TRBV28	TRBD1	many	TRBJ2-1	TGTGCCAGCAGAACAGACAGGGCCCCTAGGAATGAGCAGTTCTTC	CASRTDRAPRNEQFF
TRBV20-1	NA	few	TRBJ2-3	TGCAGTGCCGAGCAATCCAGGGCCTCCACAGATACGCAGTATTTT	CSAEQSRASTDTQYF
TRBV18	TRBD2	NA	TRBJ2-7	TGTGCCAGCTCACCAGGTAGCGGGAACCCCCACGAGCAGTACTTC	CASSPGSGNPHEQYF